This is a list of T cell receptor beta chains from one sample in a study of cytomegalovirus exposure and HLA in healthy donors. TCRdb's table, derived via immunoSEQ multiplex PCR, lists solely in-frame clones and lacks some. Here the sample spans tens of thousands of clones, around 70% being singletons. Sequenced sample: PBMCs. Receptor source: a woman in her fifties or sixties in good health and CMV-seronegative. The CDR3 runs from the conserved cysteine through the conserved F or W. Fields, in order: V gene, D gene, J gene, clone size, CDR3 protein, CDR3 DNA. The D gene is left open where the match is weak. Clone size is stated in some rows and not others, as once, few, many or a class when expanded.

TRBV7-2,.,TRBJ1-2,few,CASSLERSDYGYTF,TGTGCCAGCAGCTTAGAGAGGTCGGACTATGGCTACACCTTC
TRBV9,.,TRBJ2-3,.,CASSVRDFPSTDTQYF,TGTGCCAGCAGCGTCCGGGACTTTCCGAGCACAGATACGCAGTATTTT
TRBV19,TRBD1,TRBJ2-7,.,CASSRQGSEQYF,TGTGCCAGTAGTAGACAGGGTTCCGAGCAGTACTTC
TRBV7-3,.,TRBJ2-1,.,CASSLTSTTGNEQFF,TGTGCCAGCAGCTTAACTAGCACTACGGGGAATGAGCAGTTCTTC
TRBV27,TRBD2,TRBJ2-5,.,CASSLDVLAGRETQYF,TGTGCCAGCAGTTTAGATGTACTAGCGGGAAGGGAGACCCAGTACTTC
TRBV19,.,TRBJ1-5,.,CASSIGGRGNQPQHF,TGTGCCAGTAGTATAGGTGGCAGGGGCAATCAGCCCCAGCATTTT
TRBV7-9,TRBD1,TRBJ2-5,few,CASSLGGQGASETQYF,TGTGCCAGCAGCTTAGGAGGGCAGGGGGCGTCAGAGACCCAGTACTTC
TRBV19,TRBD1,TRBJ1-4,once,CASSLTGQGGEKLFF,TGTGCCAGTAGCCTGACGGGACAGGGTGGCGAAAAACTGTTTTTT
TRBV21-1,.,TRBJ1-1,few,CASRASNTEAFF,TGTGCCAGCAGGGCTTCGAACACTGAAGCTTTCTTT
TRBV12-2,.,TRBJ2-7,.,CASRLAVTGKWVGAYEQYF,TGTGCAAGTCGCTTAGCGGTGACAGGGAAGTGGGTGGGAGCCTACGAGCAGTACTTC
TRBV9,.,TRBJ2-7,few,CASSVAPQGIPYEQYF,TGTGCCAGCAGCGTAGCTCCCCAGGGGATCCCCTACGAGCAGTACTTC
TRBV5-1,.,TRBJ1-1,.,CASSGGAGRNTEAFF,TGCGCCAGCAGCGGGGGGGCAGGGAGGAACACTGAAGCTTTCTTT
TRBV13,TRBD1,TRBJ2-7,.,CASSTGTGHREQYF,TGTGCCAGCTCCACCGGGACAGGGCACCGCGAGCAGTACTTC
TRBV28,.,TRBJ2-7,.,CASSLSRGPYEQYF,TGTGCCAGCAGTTTATCGCGGGGCCCCTACGAGCAGTACTTC
TRBV6-1,.,TRBJ1-4,once,CASDTGATNEKLFF,TGTGCCAGCGACACAGGCGCAACTAATGAAAAACTGTTTTTT
TRBV10-2,TRBD2,TRBJ2-7,.,CASQAGRYEQYF,TGCGCCAGCCAAGCGGGAAGGTACGAGCAGTACTTC
TRBV28,TRBD1,TRBJ1-5,.,CASSRPITGGLRGNQPQHF,TGTGCCAGCAGTCGGCCGATTACAGGGGGGTTGAGGGGCAATCAGCCCCAGCATTTT
TRBV7-2,TRBD2,TRBJ2-7,.,CASSAGGGNEQYF,TGTGCCAGCAGCGCGGGAGGGGGGAACGAGCAGTACTTC
TRBV28,.,TRBJ1-1,.,CASSFSGEGTEAFF,TGTGCCAGCAGTTTTAGTGGGGAGGGTACTGAAGCTTTCTTT
TRBV28,TRBD2,TRBJ2-1,.,CASSLYRTSGGVYNKQFF,TGTGCCAGCAGCCTCTATCGGACTAGCGGGGGAGTTTACAATAAGCAGTTCTTC
TRBV6-5,.,TRBJ2-3,.,CASSYGAVLGDTQYF,TGTGCCAGCAGTTACGGAGCCGTTCTGGGAGATACGCAGTATTTT
TRBV4-2,.,TRBJ2-6,.,CASSQRPSGESGANVLTF,TGTGCCAGCAGCCAACGACCGTCGGGTGAATCTGGGGCCAACGTCCTGACTTTC
TRBV7-2,TRBD1,TRBJ2-7,.,CASSLKDRVYEQYF,TGTGCCAGCAGCCTAAAGGACAGGGTCTACGAGCAGTACTTC
TRBV4-2,TRBD1,TRBJ1-5,once,CASSQDSQGYQPQHF,TGTGCCAGCAGCCAAGATTCACAGGGGTATCAGCCCCAGCATTTT
TRBV6-5,.,TRBJ1-5,.,CASSYSAALAQPQHF,TGTGCCAGCAGTTACTCGGCGGCCCTAGCCCAGCCCCAGCATTTT
TRBV7-6,.,TRBJ2-3,.,CASSSQGSGTQYF,TGTGCCAGCAGCTCCCAGGGTTCCGGTACGCAGTATTTT
TRBV15,.,TRBJ1-5,.,CATSRVQVTGRFQPQHF,TGTGCCACCAGCAGAGTACAGGTCACGGGTCGTTTTCAGCCCCAGCATTTT
TRBV6-1,.,TRBJ1-2,.,CASSASLQGFYGYTF,TGTGCCAGCAGTGCCTCCCTACAGGGCTTCTATGGCTACACCTTC
TRBV6-1,TRBD2,TRBJ2-5,.,CASRAVAGATETQYF,TGTGCCAGCAGGGCCGTAGCGGGGGCGACGGAGACCCAGTACTTC
TRBV18,TRBD1,TRBJ1-5,once,CASSTTSAGTGGDQPQHF,TGTGCCAGCTCAACTACCTCCGCCGGGACAGGGGGCGATCAGCCCCAGCATTTT
TRBV6-6,.,TRBJ2-2,.,CASTPSHTGELFF,TGTGCCAGCACCCCATCCCACACCGGGGAGCTGTTTTTT
TRBV2,TRBD2,TRBJ2-2,.,CASSEGGLARNTGELFF,TGTGCCAGCAGTGAAGGGGGACTAGCGAGGAACACCGGGGAGCTGTTTTTT
TRBV14,TRBD2,TRBJ2-1,.,CASSAIAGVDNEQFF,TGTGCCAGCAGCGCCATAGCGGGAGTGGACAATGAGCAGTTCTTC
TRBV7-8,.,TRBJ1-1,.,CASSLRGGTLGPEAFF,TGTGCCAGCAGCTTAAGGGGAGGGACGCTGGGACCTGAAGCTTTCTTT
TRBV29-1,.,TRBJ2-1,few,CSVVPSNEQFF,TGCAGCGTTGTCCCCTCGAATGAGCAGTTCTTC
TRBV27,TRBD1,TRBJ1-2,.,CASSSSREQGNYGYTF,TGTGCCAGCAGTTCATCTAGAGAACAGGGGAACTATGGCTACACCTTC
TRBV7-2,.,TRBJ1-5,.,CASSTDTKNQPQHF,TGTGCCAGCAGCACGGACACCAAGAATCAGCCCCAGCATTTT
TRBV7-9,.,TRBJ1-2,.,CASSLARVDGYTF,TGTGCCAGCAGCTTAGCGCGAGTAGATGGCTACACCTTC
TRBV5-1,TRBD1,TRBJ1-2,.,CASSYDGDRNYGYTF,TGCGCCAGCAGCTATGATGGGGACAGGAACTATGGCTACACCTTC
TRBV7-3,.,TRBJ2-3,.,CASSPSREDTQYF,TGTGCCAGCAGCCCAAGCAGGGAAGATACGCAGTATTTT
TRBV6-1,.,TRBJ1-5,.,CASSGEWAPNQPQHF,TGTGCCAGCAGTGGGGAGTGGGCCCCAAATCAGCCCCAGCATTTT
TRBV27,.,TRBJ2-3,few,CASSLTWKADTQYF,TGTGCCAGCAGTCTGACTTGGAAAGCAGATACGCAGTATTTT
TRBV15,TRBD2,TRBJ2-7,few,CATSRDLAGTFYEQYF,TGTGCCACCAGCAGAGATTTAGCGGGAACTTTCTACGAGCAGTACTTC
TRBV10-2,TRBD1,TRBJ2-7,.,CASSDRAPRTGRYEQYF,TGCGCCAGCAGTGACAGGGCTCCCAGGACAGGGCGCTACGAGCAGTACTTC
TRBV9,TRBD1,TRBJ2-7,.,CASSPGTGGDYEQYF,TGTGCCAGCAGCCCCGGGACAGGAGGCGATTACGAGCAGTACTTC
TRBV19,TRBD2,TRBJ2-1,.,CASSIDPSGRAEQFF,TGTGCCAGTAGTATAGATCCAAGCGGGAGGGCTGAGCAGTTCTTC
TRBV9,.,TRBJ2-1,.,CASSVRQEHNEQFF,TGTGCCAGCAGCGTTCGACAGGAGCACAATGAGCAGTTCTTC
TRBV5-5,TRBD2,TRBJ2-5,few,CASSLVRREKETQYF,TGTGCCAGCAGCTTGGTGAGGCGGGAGAAAGAGACCCAGTACTTC
TRBV7-9,TRBD1,TRBJ1-2,once,CASSRGQQGYTF,TGTGCCAGCAGCCGGGGACAGCAAGGCTACACCTTC
TRBV2,.,TRBJ1-1,.,CASSGPGNTEAFF,TGTGCCAGCAGTGGACCGGGGAACACTGAAGCTTTCTTT
TRBV9,.,TRBJ2-3,.,CASSVTSFTDTQYF,TGTGCCAGCAGCGTTACTAGCTTCACAGATACGCAGTATTTT
TRBV5-4,TRBD2,TRBJ2-1,.,CASSLTAGGDHEQFF,TGTGCCAGCAGCTTGACAGCGGGGGGGGACCATGAGCAGTTCTTC
TRBV6-5,.,TRBJ1-6,few,CASSRNDRLGSPLHF,TGTGCCAGCAGTCGAAACGACAGGCTGGGCTCACCCCTCCACTTT
TRBV7-9,TRBD2,TRBJ2-3,.,CASSSGVAGGLTDTQYF,TGTGCCAGCAGCTCTGGGGTAGCGGGGGGGCTCACAGATACGCAGTATTTT
TRBV7-2,TRBD2,TRBJ2-3,.,CASSLGLDGLAGGTDTQYF,TGTGCCAGCAGCTTAGGTTTGGATGGACTAGCGGGCGGCACAGATACGCAGTATTTT
TRBV6-1,TRBD2,TRBJ2-5,few,CASSEGGLAVGTQYF,TGTGCCAGCAGTGAGGGCGGACTAGCCGTTGGGACCCAGTACTTC
TRBV7-8,.,TRBJ1-3,.,CASSSAVGNTIYF,TGTGCCAGCAGTTCTGCGGTGGGAAACACCATATATTTT
TRBV28,TRBD1,TRBJ2-6,.,CASSSGQLSGANVLTF,TGTGCCAGCAGCTCGGGACAGCTCTCTGGGGCCAACGTCCTGACTTTC